The 29 T cell receptor beta chains below were found in one sample sequenced in a study of T cell changes during pregnancy in multiple sclerosis. Generated by immunoSEQ multiplex PCR, the TCRdb table keeps only in-frame clones and is missing some. The data hold around 96,000 clones, with 85% to 95% observed a single time. The starting material was peripheral blood, obtained in the first trimester of pregnancy. Receptors originate from a female donor with multiple sclerosis, enrolled in a pregnancy study.

The V gene is TRBV10-3, the J gene TRBJ2-7; 8 bases fit TRBD1. The CDR3 is made up of 15 amino acids. CDR1 is ENHRY and CDR2 is SYGVKD in the germline V gene. V lost 2 bases to trimming and J lost 0 bases; unmatched junction nucleotides: 3. Here the CDR3 reads CAISEDDRGSYEQYF. CDR3 DNA: TGTGCCATCAGTGAGGACGACAGGGGCTCCTACGAGCAGTACTTC.

The chain recombines TRBV7-3 with TRBJ1-1; the D is unclear. The V and J ends lost 1 base and 1 base respectively, with 7 bases between them. From germline, CDR1 is SGHTA and CDR2 FQGTGA. This CDR3 is built from 14 residues. CDR3 in amino acids: CASSLNTQNTEAFF. For the CDR3, the DNA is TGTGCCAGCAGCTTAAACACCCAGAACACTGAAGCTTTCTTT. Supplemented by reference TRBV7-3 and TRBJ1-1, the full variable domain reads GAGVSQTPSNKVTEKGKYVELRCDPISGHTALYWYRQSLGQGPEFLIYFQGTGAADDSGLPNDRFFAVRPEGSVSTLKIQRTERGDSAVYLCASSLNTQNTEAFFGQGTRLTVV.

A single count supports this clone. The V call is TRBV6-6, the J call TRBJ1-1, with D possibly being TRBD1 (6 bases). This CDR3 contains 13 residues. Germline V gene sequence: CDR1 MNHNY, CDR2 SVGAGI (reference sequence). Deletions cut 9 bases from V and 1 base from J, with 12 bases between. CDR3 protein: CASRKDRNTEAFF. CDR3 in DNA: TGTGCCAGTCGGAAGGACAGGAACACTGAAGCTTTCTTT.

The genes are TRBV7-2 and TRBJ2-3; TRBD2 agrees at 11 bases. The CDR3 spans 15 residues. The V gene end was trimmed by 7 bases and the J gene end by 2 bases; junction bases not matched to a gene: 5. Per the germline V gene, CDR1 is SGHTA and CDR2 is FQGNSA. CDR3 protein: CASTTTSGITDTQYF. CDR3 coding DNA: TGTGCCAGCACAACGACTAGCGGGATCACAGATACGCAGTATTTT.

V and J are TRBV27 and TRBJ1-2; a weak D match, TRBD1 (5 bases). This CDR3 has 14 amino acids. Germline V CDR1 and CDR2: MNHEY, SMNVEV (reference sequence). With 0 bases removed from V and 2 bases from J, the gap between germline ends came to 7 bases. The CDR3 loop is CASSLSWTNYGYTF. CDR3 nucleotide sequence: TGTGCCAGCAGTTTATCTTGGACAAACTATGGCTACACCTTC.

V is TRBV6-1 and J is TRBJ1-1; D is ambiguous. The germline V gene has CDR1 MNHNS and CDR2 SASEGT. V gave up 1 base and J gave up 3 bases, with 12 bases separating them. The CDR3 covers 15 residues. CDR3 sequence reads: CASSEVGSSYTEAFF. The CDR3 nucleotides are TGTGCCAGCAGTGAAGTTGGTAGTTCTTACACTGAAGCTTTCTTT.

The chain couples TRBV4-1 to TRBJ2-5, with TRBD2 matching over 12 bases. The CDR3 loop spans 14 amino acids. The trim removed 5 bases at V and 5 bases at J, leaving 3 bases unmatched. Germline CDR1 reads MGHRA; CDR2 reads YSYEKL. This CDR3 reads CASSKGTSGETQYF. The CDR3 DNA sequence: TGCGCCAGCAGCAAAGGGACTAGCGGGGAGACCCAGTACTTC.

J is TRBJ2-7 and V is TRBV7-2, with a possible D match to TRBD2 (6 bases). Per germline, CDR1 SGHTA and CDR2 FQGNSA. Trimming removed 5 bases from V and 0 bases from J, with 11 bases in between. The CDR3 has 14 residues. In DNA form, the CDR3 reads TGTGCCAGCAGCCAGGGACTCCCCTCCTACGAGCAGTACTTC. Protein sequence: CASSQGLPSYEQYF.

This chain joins TRBV27 and TRBJ2-7; D not certain. Deletions cut 0 bases from V and 0 bases from J, with 12 bases between. Germline V lookup: CDR1 MNHEY, CDR2 SMNVEV (reference sequence). CDR3 size: 16 residues. The CDR3 bases are TGTGCCAGCAGTTTATCAGTGTCAGGCCTCTCCTACGAGCAGTACTTC. Protein sequence: CASSLSVSGLSYEQYF.

This CDR3 reads CASSPVGSGELFF. The CDR3 nucleotides are TGTGCCAGCAGCCCGGTCGGGTCCGGGGAGCTGTTTTTT. The V and J genes are TRBV5-4 and TRBJ2-2, with D hard to call. Per germline, CDR1 SGHNT and CDR2 YYREEE (reference sequence). The CDR3 consists of 13 residues. V gave up 4 bases and J gave up 6 bases, with 10 bases separating them. Complete variable domain (other parts from reference TRBV5-4 and TRBJ2-2): ETGVTQSPTHLIKTRGQQVTLRCSSQSGHNTVSWYQQALGQGPQFIFQYYREEENGRGNFPPRFSGLQFPNYSSELNVNALELDDSALYLCASSPVGSGELFFGEGSRLTVL.

CDR3 nucleotides: TGTGCCAGCTCACCGAGGGCGGGGCCTAGCACAGATACGCAGTATTTT. Protein sequence: CASSPRAGPSTDTQYF. This chain links TRBV18 with TRBJ2-3; a weak D match, TRBD2 (6 bases). Trimming took off 3 bases at V and 0 bases at J, with 13 bases between the two ends. Germline V gives CDR1 KGHSH, CDR2 LQKENI. CDR3 length: 16 amino acids.

Note on this clone: The junction departs from the called germline gene at one end, perhaps through a read error. This chain connects TRBV5-1 to TRBJ1-6; D is undetermined. The CDR3 is 15 amino acids. CDR1 is SGHRS and CDR2 is YFSETQ in the germline V gene. The CDR3 loop reads CASSLVPEDNSPLHF. Here the CDR3 DNA reads TGCGCCAGCAGCTTGGTCCCCGAGGATAATTCGCCCCTCCACTTT.

The gene calls are TRBV19 and TRBJ2-7; D remains ambiguous. Germline CDR1 is LNHDA and CDR2 is SQIVND (reference sequence). V lost 2 bases, J lost 2 bases, and 7 bases lay in between. There are 13 residues in the CDR3. In nucleotides, the CDR3 is TGTGCCAGTAGTATATCTGGCACCTACGAGCAGTACTTC. Translation gives CASSISGTYEQYF.

The rearrangement uses TRBV10-2 and TRBJ2-2; the match to TRBD2 covers 13 bases. CDR3 length: 17 residues. Germline CDR1 reads WSHSY; CDR2 reads SAAADI. Losses at the gene ends were 6 bases for V and 0 bases for J; bases not matched to a gene: 4. The CDR3 DNA is TGCGCCAGCAGAGGACTAGCGGGGGCCTCGAACACCGGGGAGCTGTTTTTT. This codes for CASRGLAGASNTGELFF.

CDR3 in amino acids: CASSLNLEANSPLHF. In DNA form, the CDR3 reads TGTGCCAGCAGCTTAAACTTGGAGGCTAATTCACCCCTCCACTTT. The chain has TRBV7-8 and TRBJ1-6; no clear D. Germline V gene sequence: CDR1 SGHVS, CDR2 FQNEAQ. V lost 2 bases, J lost 6 bases, and 11 bases lay in between. The CDR3 loop spans 15 amino acids.

J is TRBJ2-1 and V is TRBV11-2, with D tentatively TRBD2 (5 bases). V was trimmed by 2 bases and J by 0 bases, leaving 20 bases between them. The V gene's germline CDR1 is SGHAT and CDR2 FQNNGV. The length of the CDR3 is 19 residues. CDR3 DNA sequence: TGTGCCAGCAGCTTACACTATCAATGGGGAGCAAACTCCTACAATGAGCAGTTCTTC. Its translation: CASSLHYQWGANSYNEQFF.

The rearrangement uses TRBV6-5 and TRBJ2-5; a possible D gene is TRBD1 (5 bases). This CDR3 is 15 amino acids long. Germline CDR1 is MNHEY and CDR2 is SVGAGI. Trimming took off 2 bases at V and 5 bases at J, with 15 bases between the two ends. For the CDR3, the DNA is TGTGCCAGCAGTTACGACAAGCCTGGGGCGGAGACCCAGTACTTC. It codes for CASSYDKPGAETQYF.

This chain joins TRBV2 and TRBJ2-2, with D perhaps TRBD2 (6 bases). The V gene's germline CDR1 is SNHLY and CDR2 FYNNEI. V gave up 5 bases and J gave up 3 bases, with 13 bases separating them. This CDR3 comprises 15 residues. The CDR3: CASSPGGVDTGELFF. CDR3 DNA sequence: TGTGCCAGCAGTCCCGGAGGGGTTGACACCGGGGAGCTGTTTTTT.

This clone was found once. This chain connects TRBV2 to TRBJ1-5; TRBD1 aligns across 7 bases. V gave up 2 bases and J gave up 4 bases; unmatched junction bases: 5. CDR1 SNHLY and CDR2 FYNNEI come from the germline V gene. CDR3 length: 15 residues. CDR3 DNA: TGTGCCAGCAGTGAAATGGGACAGTTAAATCAGCCCCAGCATTTT. It is translated as CASSEMGQLNQPQHF.

V is TRBV19 and J is TRBJ2-7; a possible D gene is TRBD1 (6 bases). V was cut by 10 bases and J by 0 bases, with 28 bases left in between. The CDR3 is 18 residues long. Germline V CDR1 and CDR2: LNHDA, SQIVND (reference sequence). CDR3 protein: CATPGRDNSTTSSYEQYF. As DNA, the CDR3 is TGTGCCACCCCGGGCCGGGACAACTCAACCACCAGCTCCTACGAGCAGTACTTC.

The V and J genes are TRBV27 and TRBJ2-2; D is ambiguous. The CDR3 extends over 17 amino acids. The germline CDR1 and CDR2 sequences are MNHEY and SMNVEV (reference sequence). V gave up 4 bases and J gave up 1 base, with 16 bases separating them. CDR3 sequence (DNA): TGTGCCAGCAGTTACCCACAAGGTCTAGGGAACACCGGGGAGCTGTTTTTT. This translates into CASSYPQGLGNTGELFF.

The chain joins TRBV27 to TRBJ2-5; a weak D match, TRBD1 (6 bases). The CDR3 length is 14 residues. Trimming stripped 8 bases from V and 6 bases from J, with 19 bases between. Germline V gene lookup returns CDR1 MNHEY and CDR2 SMNVEV (reference sequence). The CDR3 sequence: CASASGVGIKTQYF. The DNA of the CDR3 is TGTGCCAGCGCCTCAGGGGTAGGCATAAAGACCCAGTACTTC.

In DNA, the CDR3 is TGTGCCATCAGCGAGACAAGTAATAATTCACCCCTCCACTTT. It translates to CAISETSNNSPLHF. V gene TRBV10-3 combines with J gene TRBJ1-6; unclear D gene. The V gene's germline CDR1 is ENHRY and CDR2 SYGVKD. The V gene lost 6 bases and the J gene lost 5 bases, with 11 bases spanning the gap. The CDR3 length is 14 residues.

The rearrangement uses TRBV5-8 and TRBJ2-5; TRBD1 agrees at 9 bases. The ends lost 7 bases at V and 5 bases at J; junction bases unmatched: 6. The CDR3 runs 13 residues. Per germline, CDR1 SGHTS and CDR2 YDEGEE. CDR3 bases: TGTGCCAGCCGCCGGGACAGGGTTGAGACCCAGTACTTC. Amino acid sequence: CASRRDRVETQYF.

V is TRBV6-5 and J is TRBJ2-5, with TRBD1 as a possible D gene (6 bases). The CDR3 totals 15 residues. Germline-derived CDR1 and CDR2 are MNHEY and SVGAGI. The V end was cut by 6 bases, the J end by 5 bases, with 19 bases between. This CDR3 is CASRTGGGSLETQYF. The CDR3 nucleotides read TGTGCCAGCAGGACGGGTGGGGGCTCCTTGGAGACCCAGTACTTC.

The chain recombines TRBV6-5 with TRBJ1-1; TRBD1 might be the D (5 bases). The CDR3 is 13 residues long. Germline V CDR1 and CDR2: MNHEY, SVGAGI. V shed 5 bases and J shed 4 bases, with 11 bases lying between them. CDR3: CASSGLGVTEAFF. CDR3 in DNA: TGTGCCAGCAGTGGATTAGGGGTCACTGAAGCTTTCTTT.

The chain has TRBV2 and TRBJ2-6; 8 positions agree with TRBD1. CDR3 size: 22 residues. Germline CDR1 reads SNHLY; CDR2 reads FYNNEI. V shed 3 bases, J shed 3 bases, and the junction held 22 bases outside the gene matches. The CDR3 bases are TGTGCCAGCAGTGATCCTCAGGGGGCGTATTCTATCGAATCGGTTGGGGCCAACGTCCTGACTTTC. Translated: CASSDPQGAYSIESVGANVLTF. Combining the CDR3 with reference TRBV2 and TRBJ2-6 gives the whole variable domain EPEVTQTPSHQVTQMGQEVILRCVPISNHLYFYWYRQILGQKVEFLVSFYNNEISEKSEIFDDQFSVERPDGSNFTLKIRSTKLEDSAMYFCASSDPQGAYSIESVGANVLTFGAGSRLTVL.

The chain has TRBV5-1 and TRBJ2-5; the D is unclear. V shed 0 bases and J shed 5 bases, with 5 bases lying between them. The CDR3 spans 12 residues. Germline values: CDR1 SGHRS, CDR2 YFSETQ. Here the CDR3 reads CASSLGVETQYF. CDR3 DNA sequence: TGCGCCAGCAGCTTGGGCGTTGAGACCCAGTACTTC.

This clone is classed as medium-sized (0.01 to 0.1%). This chain uses TRBV6-1 with TRBJ2-7; unclear D gene. Trimming took off 7 bases at V and 0 bases at J, with 4 bases between the two ends. Germline-derived CDR1 and CDR2 are MNHNS and SASEGT. The CDR3 has 11 amino acids. DNA for the CDR3: TGTGCCAGCATTCGCTCCTACGAGCAGTACTTC. This gives the protein CASIRSYEQYF.